The sequence of this T cell receptor beta chain was determined in a study of blood T cell repertoires in COVID-19 (TCRdb year 2020). Background on the whole study: Collaborator samples came from the United States, Italy and Spain and covered acute and convalescent phases of COVID-19. Where HLA class I and class II types were available, the types were taken from metadata supplied by the sample provider, not from assay-based typing. The sample metadata nearly always contained a de-identified subject ID, COVID-19 status, age in years and sex. The material from the prospective study consisted of cDNA or gDNA derived from T cells, B-cell-depleted T cells, or PBMCs. Samples came from the ongoing ImmuneRACE study (first 160 participants) plus 1,254 subjects from 6 global collaborators. A freely available public database, intended as a resource for researchers studying the immune response to SARS-CoV-2, is where the repertoires were released. The dataset comprised deeply sampled blood TCRbeta repertoires from subjects exposed to, actively infected with, or recovered from COVID-19.

The collaborating institutions used their own protocols to collect whole blood in K2EDTA tubes. For TCRbeta analysis, collaborators shipped samples as frozen whole blood, isolated PBMCs, or DNA extracted from either of those sample types. V drops 3 bases and J drops 4 bases, leaving 12 bases in between. Sequences GTSNPN (CDR1) and SVGIG (CDR2) are obtained from the germline V gene (reference sequence). Taken from cysteine to phenylalanine, the CDR3 has 14 residues. Only the CDR3 DNA stays, 42 bases, in frame from base 1. Note on this clone: Its antigen specificity is not known. Within one base of it there is no much larger clone, and no base qualities were kept.

The immunoSEQ Assay, a bias-controlled multiplex PCR, was used to amplify TCRbeta CDR3 regions from genomic DNA. In the source study's methods: Within the assay, amplification of reference gene primers was used to estimate how many nucleated cells each sample contained. To quantify the absolute abundance of each unique TCRbeta CDR3 rearrangement, sequence reads were collapsed and filtered. For each sample, productive Simpson clonality was calculated by taking the square root of Simpson's diversity index across productive rearrangements. TCRdb carries this immuneACCESS record with in-frame sequences only. Its versions omit some clonotypes, under half of them owing to an unresolved V gene in the studies checked, with the rest unexplained. The DNA gave D and trimming, while V, J and clone size come from that table. The sample includes 200,000 to 250,000 clones, with over 70% observed a single time. About 5.5% of the sample comes from the top ten.

What the work shows at the level of the full study, not this receptor alone: The quantity of clinical and demographic metadata differed by source and by participant and was supplied without curation.

The sample consisted of peripheral blood. This receptor chain uses TRBV30 and TRBJ2-2; TRBD2 is a possible D gene, resting on 5 matching bases. The source of this sequence is a woman aged 65 to 85 with acute or convalescent COVID-19. The CDR3 loop reads CAWRRGSGTGELFF. Read as DNA, the sequence is TGTGCCTGGAGACGAGGGAGTGGCACCGGGGAGCTGTTTTTT.